Shown below are 5 T cell receptor beta chains from a single sample sequenced in a study of shared clonotypes between healthy human individuals (dated by TCRdb to the early 2020s). The receptor library was made with the immunoSEQ multiplex PCR assay. The clones in this table, taken by TCRdb from immuneACCESS, are in-frame only. Not every clone is retained; where verified, under half of the shortfall comes from an unresolved V gene, and the cause of the rest is unknown. Counted in this sample were approximately 650,000 clones; roughly 95% of them appeared once. The ten largest clones take up about 0.11% of the sample. CD8 naive samples were CD45RO-negative cells positively selected for CCR7, giving a CD45RA+CCR7+ population that excluded TemRA cells. The specimen sequenced was naive CD8+ T cells sorted from blood. This specimen's cell subset or site label, per the study, means: CD45RA+CCR7+. The receptors derive from a woman aged 30 to 39 in good health.

The rearrangement joins TRBV29-1 to TRBJ1-1; D possibly corresponds to TRBD1 (6 bases). The CDR3 contains 14 residues. The V end was cut by 7 bases, the J end by 0 bases, with 15 bases between. Germline V gene data show CDR1 as SQVTM and CDR2 as ANQGSEA. The CDR3: CSARGGRMNTEAFF. The CDR3 region has the DNA TGCAGCGCCCGGGGGGGGCGGATGAACACTGAAGCTTTCTTT.

The chain joins TRBV5-1 to TRBJ2-3; 9 bases line up with TRBD2. V shed 2 bases and J 3 bases; nucleotides not matched to a gene: 7. The CDR3 runs 16 residues. Germline V gene data show CDR1 as SGHRS and CDR2 as YFSETQ. CDR3 DNA: TGCGCCAGCAGCTTTTATAGCGGGAGAGGTACAGATACGCAGTATTTT. Translating it yields CASSFYSGRGTDTQYF.

The rearrangement uses TRBV6-1 and TRBJ1-1; 9 positions match TRBD1. Germline V gene sequence: CDR1 MNHNS, CDR2 SASEGT. CDR3 length: 16 amino acids. V lost 2 bases, J lost 5 bases, and 9 bases stayed unmatched. CDR3 DNA sequence: TGTGCCAGCAGTGAACGGTGGGACAGGGCGAGGACTGAAGCTTTCTTT. Its protein is CASSERWDRARTEAFF.

This chain connects TRBV29-1 to TRBJ2-1, with D uncertain. The CDR3 sequence is 11 residues long. Germline V lookup: CDR1 SQVTM, CDR2 ANQGSEA. V dropped 0 bases and J dropped 10 bases, with 7 bases sitting between them. Here the CDR3 DNA reads TGCAGCGTTGAAGAACAGCCAGAGCAGTTCTTC. Translated: CSVEEQPEQFF.

CDR3 coding DNA: TGTGCCACCGTGGGACTAGCGGGACTCTCCTACGAGCAGTACTTC. Amino acid sequence: CATVGLAGLSYEQYF. This chain links TRBV2 with TRBJ2-7, with 13 bases matching TRBD2. After removal of 10 bases from V and 0 bases from J, the junction contained 6 bases not matched to a gene. Germline V gene sequence: CDR1 SNHLY, CDR2 FYNNEI. The CDR3 spans 15 residues.